Presented here are 15 T cell receptor beta chains from one specimen sequenced in a study of CD8+ T cells in alopecia areata. Extraction of RNA preceded its reverse transcription into cDNA, which served as the sequencing template. Sequencing used immunoSEQ multiplex PCR; TCRdb keeps in-frame clones, though not all of them. Here the sample spans some 180,000 clones, approximately 53% being singletons. Treatment: oral pan-JAK inhibitor, 5-10 mg twice daily. The starting material was CD8+ T cells sorted from blood, obtained at week 24, from a patient treated with tofacitinib. Receptors originate from a human donor with alopecia areata.

The rearrangement uses TRBV18 and TRBJ1-1; D uncertain. CDR1 and CDR2 from the germline V gene are KGHSH and LQKENI. The CDR3 length is 13 residues. Trimming pared 2 bases from V and 5 bases from J, leaving 9 bases between. Written as DNA, the CDR3 is TGTGCCAGCTCACCAGGGAGTTTTACTGAAGCTTTCTTT. Residues: CASSPGSFTEAFF.

This clone has only one observation. The chain is built from TRBV29-1 and TRBJ1-2, with D unclear. V was trimmed by 1 base and J by 8 bases, leaving 11 bases between them. This CDR3 has 12 residues. CDR1 is SQVTM, CDR2 ANQGSEA, per germline. In nucleotides, the CDR3 is TGCAGCGTTGAAGGGATTCTTCCGGGCTACACCTTC. Translation gives CSVEGILPGYTF.

This clone was recorded only once. The chain uses TRBV30 and TRBJ2-2; D call uncertain. Per germline, CDR1 GTSNPN and CDR2 SVGIG (reference sequence). Between the trimmed V and J ends, which lost 4 bases and 6 bases, there was a span of 9 bases. CDR3 length equals 12 residues. Here the CDR3 reads CAWKGPSGELFF. CDR3 DNA sequence: TGTGCCTGGAAGGGTCCCTCCGGGGAGCTGTTTTTT.

This clone was seen more than once but under ten times. The chain has TRBV10-2 and TRBJ2-7, with D hard to call. Germline-derived CDR1 and CDR2 are WSHSY and SAAADI. Trimming pared 2 bases from V and 3 bases from J, leaving 2 bases between. The CDR3 spans 11 residues. The CDR3, as DNA: TGCGCCAGCAGTGAGAACTACGAGCAGTACTTC. This codes for CASSENYEQYF.

The chain carries TRBV15 and TRBJ2-7; 7 bases line up with TRBD1. The CDR3 is 16 amino acids. The ends lost 0 bases at V and 0 bases at J; junction bases unmatched: 5. Germline V gene lookup returns CDR1 LNHNV and CDR2 YYDKDF (reference sequence). CDR3 sequence: CATSREGGQSSYEQYF. The CDR3 coding sequence is TGTGCCACCAGCAGAGAAGGGGGCCAAAGCTCCTACGAGCAGTACTTC. The complete variable domain, with remaining parts taken from reference TRBV15 and TRBJ2-7, reads DAMVIQNPRYQVTQFGKPVTLSCSQTLNHNVMYWYQQKSSQAPKLLFHYYDKDFNNEADTPDNFQSRRPNTSFCFLDIRSPGLGDTAMYLCATSREGGQSSYEQYFGPGTRLTVT.

This clone has more than one count but fewer than ten. This chain joins TRBV2 and TRBJ2-1; 7 nucleotides line up with TRBD1. This CDR3 spans 15 amino acids. Germline lookup yields CDR1 SNHLY and CDR2 FYNNEI. V gave up 7 bases and J gave up 1 base; unmatched junction bases: 7. The CDR3 is CASKLGRGSYNEQFF. CDR3 DNA sequence: TGTGCCAGCAAATTAGGCAGGGGGTCCTACAATGAGCAGTTCTTC.

This clone was found once. The rearrangement uses TRBV5-1 and TRBJ2-7; D perhaps matches TRBD1 (5 bases). The CDR3 runs 13 residues. The V and J ends lost 2 bases and 2 bases respectively, with 8 bases between them. CDR1 SGHRS and CDR2 YFSETQ come from the germline V gene. The CDR3 protein is CASSFRTTYEQYF. The CDR3 nucleotides are TGCGCCAGCAGCTTCCGGACAACCTACGAGCAGTACTTC.

This clone was detected a few times. This chain links TRBV5-6 with TRBJ2-2, with D maybe TRBD1 (5 bases). The CDR3 runs to 13 residues. Looked up from germline, CDR1 is SGHDT and CDR2 is YYEEEE. The germline V and J ends were trimmed by 2 bases and 9 bases, with 11 bases remaining between them. Written as DNA, the CDR3 is TGTGCCAGCAGCTTTCAGGGTACCCGGGAGCTGTTTTTT. The encoded protein is CASSFQGTRELFF.

This clone was counted between two and nine times. The chain couples TRBV11-2 to TRBJ1-5; no clear D gene. Trimming shortened V by 5 bases and J by 2 bases, and 10 bases separated the two germline ends. Germline lookup yields CDR1 SGHAT and CDR2 FQNNGV. The CDR3 runs 14 residues. The CDR3 region has the DNA TGTGCCAGCAGCCCCAAAACGGGCAATCAGCCCCAGCATTTT. Amino acid sequence: CASSPKTGNQPQHF.

This clone was detected once. Relative to the germline gene, one junction end is altered; a read error may explain this. The chain carries TRBV29-1 and TRBJ1-2; weak D call: TRBD1 (6 bases). In germline, CDR1 is SQVTM, CDR2 ANQGSEA. CDR3 length: 11 residues. Written as DNA, the CDR3 is TGCAGCGCCGCGACCGGACAGCCTCCCGCCTTC. Translating it yields CSAATGQPPAF. Drawing the rest from reference TRBV29-1 and TRBJ1-2, the complete variable domain is SAVISQKPSRDICQRGTSLTIQCQVDSQVTMMFWYRQQPGQSLTLIATANQGSEATYESGFVIDKFPISRPNLTFSTLTVSNMSPEDSSIYLCSAATGQPPAFGSGTRLTVV.

This chain's CDR3 is CASSLLGDTGELFF. CDR3 coding DNA: TGTGCCAGCAGTTTATTAGGGGACACCGGGGAGCTGTTTTTT. This chain links TRBV27 with TRBJ2-2; D might be TRBD1 (5 bases). With 1 base removed from V and 3 bases from J, the gap between germline ends came to 6 bases. The length of the CDR3 is 14 residues. Germline CDR1 reads MNHEY; CDR2 reads SMNVEV (reference sequence).

The rearrangement joins TRBV2 to TRBJ1-1; D is unresolved. CDR3 size: 13 residues. From germline, CDR1 is SNHLY and CDR2 FYNNEI. Deletions cut 4 bases from V and 0 bases from J, with 6 bases between. CDR3 coding DNA: TGTGCCAGCAGTGTCTCGTTGAACACTGAAGCTTTCTTT. Encoded protein: CASSVSLNTEAFF.

V gene TRBV7-9 combines with J gene TRBJ1-1, with 7 bases that match TRBD1. The CDR3 totals 13 residues. CDR1 and CDR2 (germline): SEHNR, FQNEAQ (reference sequence). Germline trimming cut 4 bases from V and 9 bases from J; bases unmatched to any gene: 8. DNA of the CDR3: TGTGCCAGCAGCTCTGGACAGGAGGTTAAAGCTTTCTTT. Protein sequence: CASSSGQEVKAFF.

This clone occurred a few times. The rearrangement uses TRBV5-1 and TRBJ1-5; D is ambiguous. The CDR3 has 15 amino acids. Trimming took 2 bases from V and 4 from J, leaving 13 bases between them. The V gene's germline CDR1 is SGHRS and CDR2 YFSETQ. DNA of the CDR3: TGCGCCAGCAGCTTATTCTCGGACGGAAATCAGCCCCAGCATTTT. This sequence encodes CASSLFSDGNQPQHF.

This clone has only a few counts. This chain joins TRBV11-2 and TRBJ2-4; D not resolved. Trimming took off 5 bases at V and 5 bases at J, with 22 bases between the two ends. This CDR3 comprises 17 residues. Germline values: CDR1 SGHAT, CDR2 FQNNGV. This CDR3 reads CASSLGQARLGQNIQYF. CDR3 nucleotide sequence: TGTGCCAGCAGCCTAGGCCAGGCACGCCTAGGCCAAAACATTCAGTACTTC.